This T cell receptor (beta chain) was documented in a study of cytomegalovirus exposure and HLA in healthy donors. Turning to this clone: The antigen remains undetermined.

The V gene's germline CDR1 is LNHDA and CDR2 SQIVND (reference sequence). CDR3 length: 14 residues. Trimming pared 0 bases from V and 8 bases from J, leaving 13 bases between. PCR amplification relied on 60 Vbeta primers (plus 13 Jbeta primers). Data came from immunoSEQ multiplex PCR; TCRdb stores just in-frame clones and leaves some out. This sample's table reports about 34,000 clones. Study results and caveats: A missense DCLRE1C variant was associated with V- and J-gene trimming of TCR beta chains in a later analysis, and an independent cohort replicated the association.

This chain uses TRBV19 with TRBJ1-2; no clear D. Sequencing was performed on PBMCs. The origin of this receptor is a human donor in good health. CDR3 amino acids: CASSIDPTVNGYTF. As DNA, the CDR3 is TGTGCCAGTAGTATAGATCCCACAGTAAACGGCTACACCTTC. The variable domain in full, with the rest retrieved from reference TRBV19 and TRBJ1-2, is DGGITQSPKYLFRKEGQNVTLSCEQNLNHDAMYWYRQDPGQGLRLIYYSQIVNDFQKGDIAEGYSVSREKKESFPLTVTSAQKNPTAFYLCASSIDPTVNGYTFGSGTRLTVV.